This T cell receptor beta chain was sequenced in a study of shared clonotypes between healthy human individuals. Study observations and caveats: Larger estimated richness was generally recorded for naive subsets relative to memory subsets. A limitation of the genetic and exposure-history diversity represented arose from few donors. Naive CD4 clonotype sharing across a handful of donors was around 5.5%.

A remark on this clone: Its specificity is not known.

Sequencing used immunoSEQ multiplex PCR; TCRdb keeps in-frame clones, though not all of them. In the table there are about 2 million clones, roughly 94% of which are singletons. CD45RO-negative, CCR7-selected cells formed the naive CD8 fraction, which excluded terminally differentiated effector memory CD45RA+ cells. All the donors were Caucasian adults who lived in Nashville, Tennessee. CDR1 SGDLS and CDR2 YYNGEE come from the germline V gene. V lost 3 bases, J lost 4 bases, and 4 bases stayed unmatched. The length of the CDR3 is 14 residues. Sample: naive CD8+ T cells sorted from blood. V usage is TRBV9 and J usage is TRBJ1-1; 9 bases match TRBD1. This receptor was identified in a man younger than 35 in good health. Here the CDR3 reads CASSAQGAGTEAFF. CDR3 nucleotides: TGTGCCAGCAGCGCACAGGGGGCGGGCACTGAAGCTTTCTTT.